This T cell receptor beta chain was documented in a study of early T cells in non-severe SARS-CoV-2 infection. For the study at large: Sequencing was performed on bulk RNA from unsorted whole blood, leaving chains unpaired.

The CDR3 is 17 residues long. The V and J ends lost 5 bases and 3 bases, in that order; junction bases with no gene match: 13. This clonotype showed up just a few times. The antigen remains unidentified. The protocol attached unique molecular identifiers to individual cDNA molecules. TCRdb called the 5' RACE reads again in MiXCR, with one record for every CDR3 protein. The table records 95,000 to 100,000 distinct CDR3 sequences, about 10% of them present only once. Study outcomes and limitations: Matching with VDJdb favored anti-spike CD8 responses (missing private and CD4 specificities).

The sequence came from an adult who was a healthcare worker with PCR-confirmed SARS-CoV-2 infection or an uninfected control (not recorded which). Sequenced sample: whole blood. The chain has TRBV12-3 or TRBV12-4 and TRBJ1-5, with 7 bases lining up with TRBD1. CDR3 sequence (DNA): TGTGCCAGCAGTCCCCTTCGGACAGGAGGACACAATCAGCCCCAGCATTTT. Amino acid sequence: CASSPLRTGGHNQPQHF.